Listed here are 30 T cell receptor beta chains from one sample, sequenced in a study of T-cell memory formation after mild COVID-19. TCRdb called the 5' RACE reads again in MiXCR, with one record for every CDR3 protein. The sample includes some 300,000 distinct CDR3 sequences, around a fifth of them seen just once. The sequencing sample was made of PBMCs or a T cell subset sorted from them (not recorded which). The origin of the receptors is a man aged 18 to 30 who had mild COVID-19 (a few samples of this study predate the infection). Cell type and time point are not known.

This CDR3 reads CASSGQFTGELFF. Here the CDR3 DNA reads TGTGCCAGCAGCGGACAGTTCACCGGGGAGCTGTTTTTT. This sequence joins TRBV14 and TRBJ2-2; D possibly corresponds to TRBD1 (6 bases). The length of the CDR3 is 13 residues. Germline V gene lookup returns CDR1 SGHDN and CDR2 FVKESK. Trimming removed 5 bases at V and 4 bases at J, with 8 bases between.

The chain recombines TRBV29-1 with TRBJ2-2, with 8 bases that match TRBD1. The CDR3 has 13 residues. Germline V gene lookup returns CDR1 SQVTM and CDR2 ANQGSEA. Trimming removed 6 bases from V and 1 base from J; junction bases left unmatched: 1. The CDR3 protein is CSVGTGNTGELFF. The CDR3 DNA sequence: TGCAGCGTCGGGACAGGGAACACCGGGGAGCTGTTTTTT.

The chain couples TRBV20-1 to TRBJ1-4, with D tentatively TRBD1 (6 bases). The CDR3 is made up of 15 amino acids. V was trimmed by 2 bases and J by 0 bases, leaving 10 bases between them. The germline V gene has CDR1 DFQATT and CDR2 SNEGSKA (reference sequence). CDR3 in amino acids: CSARNRDSTNEKLFF. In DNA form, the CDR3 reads TGCAGTGCTAGAAACAGGGATTCAACTAATGAAAAACTGTTTTTT.

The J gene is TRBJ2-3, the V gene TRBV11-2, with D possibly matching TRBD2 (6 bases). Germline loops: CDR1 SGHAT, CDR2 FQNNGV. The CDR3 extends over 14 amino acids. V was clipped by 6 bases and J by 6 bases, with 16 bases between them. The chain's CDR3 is CASRATASADTQYF. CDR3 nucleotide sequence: TGTGCCAGCAGGGCTACCGCTAGCGCGGATACGCAGTATTTT.

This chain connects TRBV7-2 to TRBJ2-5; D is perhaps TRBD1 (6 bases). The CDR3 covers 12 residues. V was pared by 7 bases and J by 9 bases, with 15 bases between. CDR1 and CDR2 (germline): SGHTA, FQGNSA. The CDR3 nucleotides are TGTGCCAGCACAAGGGACACCGGGGCCCAGTACTTC. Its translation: CASTRDTGAQYF.

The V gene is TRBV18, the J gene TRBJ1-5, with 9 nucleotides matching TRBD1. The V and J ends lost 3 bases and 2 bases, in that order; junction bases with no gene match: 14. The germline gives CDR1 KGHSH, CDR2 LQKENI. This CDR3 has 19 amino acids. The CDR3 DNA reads TGTGCCAGCTCACCTCAAGCTCCCTTGGGACAGGGAGGCAATCAGCCCCAGCATTTT. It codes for CASSPQAPLGQGGNQPQHF.

The CDR3, as DNA: TGCAGTGTCCCATCGGGGGGTTACAATGAGCAGTTCTTC. Translating gives CSVPSGGYNEQFF. This chain joins TRBV20-1 and TRBJ2-1; TRBD2 aligns across 7 bases. V was clipped by 7 bases and J by 4 bases; unmatched bases: 7. The germline V gene has CDR1 DFQATT and CDR2 SNEGSKA (reference sequence). CDR3 length: 13 residues.

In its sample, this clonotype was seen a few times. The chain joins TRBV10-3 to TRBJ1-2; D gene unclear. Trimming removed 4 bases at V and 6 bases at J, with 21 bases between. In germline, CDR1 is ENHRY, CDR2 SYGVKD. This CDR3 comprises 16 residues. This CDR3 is CAISVISEELWDGYTF. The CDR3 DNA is TGTGCCATCAGTGTGATTTCGGAGGAACTTTGGGATGGCTACACCTTC.

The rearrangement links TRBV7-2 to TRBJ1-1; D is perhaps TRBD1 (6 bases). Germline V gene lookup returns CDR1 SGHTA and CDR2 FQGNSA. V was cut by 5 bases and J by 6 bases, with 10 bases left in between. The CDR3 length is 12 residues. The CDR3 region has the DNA TGTGCCAGCAGCATCCGGACAGCTGAAGCTTTCTTT. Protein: CASSIRTAEAFF.

For the CDR3, the DNA is TGTGCCAGCAGCTACCGGGACGGGAATGGCTACACCTTC. Its protein product is CASSYRDGNGYTF. The chain joins TRBV7-9 to TRBJ1-2, with D maybe TRBD1 (5 bases). Between the trimmed V and J ends, which lost 4 bases and 6 bases, there was a span of 12 bases. This CDR3 has 13 amino acids. The germline CDR1 and CDR2 sequences are SEHNR and FQNEAQ (reference sequence).

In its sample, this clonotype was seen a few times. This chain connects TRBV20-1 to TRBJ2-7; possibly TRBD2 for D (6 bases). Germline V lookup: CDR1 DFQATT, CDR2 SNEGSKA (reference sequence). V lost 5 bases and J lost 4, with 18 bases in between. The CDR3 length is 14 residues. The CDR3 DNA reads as TGCAGTGCTGGCCCGGGACTTCGTGGTTACGAGCAGTACTTC. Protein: CSAGPGLRGYEQYF.

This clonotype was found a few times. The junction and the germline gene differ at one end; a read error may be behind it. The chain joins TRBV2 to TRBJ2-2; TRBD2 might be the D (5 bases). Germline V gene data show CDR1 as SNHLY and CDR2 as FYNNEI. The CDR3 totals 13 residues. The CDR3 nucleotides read TGTGCCAGCAGAGAAGAGGGATCCGGGGAGCTGTTTTTT. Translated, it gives CASREEGSGELFF. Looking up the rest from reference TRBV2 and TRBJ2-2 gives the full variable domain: EPEVTQTPSHQVTQMGQEVILRCVPISNHLYFYWYRQILGQKVEFLVSFYNNEISEKSEIFDDQFSVERPDGSNFTLKIRSTKLEDSAMYFCASREEGSGELFFGEGSRLTVL.

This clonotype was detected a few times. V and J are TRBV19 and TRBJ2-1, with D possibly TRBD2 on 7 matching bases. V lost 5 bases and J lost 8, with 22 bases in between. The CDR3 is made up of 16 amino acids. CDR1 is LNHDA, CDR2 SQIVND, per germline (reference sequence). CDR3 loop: CASSFVVGGQIDEQFF. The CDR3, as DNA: TGTGCCAGTAGTTTCGTAGTGGGGGGGCAGATCGATGAGCAGTTCTTC. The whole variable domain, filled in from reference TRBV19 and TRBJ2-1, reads DGGITQSPKYLFRKEGQNVTLSCEQNLNHDAMYWYRQDPGQGLRLIYYSQIVNDFQKGDIAEGYSVSREKKESFPLTVTSAQKNPTAFYLCASSFVVGGQIDEQFFGPGTRLTVL.

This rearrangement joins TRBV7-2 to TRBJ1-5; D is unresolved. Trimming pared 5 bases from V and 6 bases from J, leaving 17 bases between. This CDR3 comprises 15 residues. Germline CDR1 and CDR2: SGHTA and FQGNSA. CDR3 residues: CASSNSGFLVQPQHF. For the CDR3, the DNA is TGTGCCAGCAGCAACTCGGGGTTCTTGGTTCAGCCCCAGCATTTT.

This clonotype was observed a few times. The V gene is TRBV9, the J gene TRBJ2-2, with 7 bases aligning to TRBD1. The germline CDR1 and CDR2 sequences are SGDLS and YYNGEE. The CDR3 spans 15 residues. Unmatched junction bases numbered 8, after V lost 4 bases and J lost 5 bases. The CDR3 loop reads CASSLDTGETGELFF. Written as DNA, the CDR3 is TGTGCCAGCAGCCTTGATACAGGGGAGACCGGGGAGCTGTTTTTT. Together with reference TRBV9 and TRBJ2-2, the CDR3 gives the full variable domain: DSGVTQTPKHLITATGQRVTLRCSPRSGDLSVYWYQQSLDQGLQFLIQYYNGEERAKGNILERFSAQQFPDLHSELNLSSLELGDSALYFCASSLDTGETGELFFGEGSRLTVL.

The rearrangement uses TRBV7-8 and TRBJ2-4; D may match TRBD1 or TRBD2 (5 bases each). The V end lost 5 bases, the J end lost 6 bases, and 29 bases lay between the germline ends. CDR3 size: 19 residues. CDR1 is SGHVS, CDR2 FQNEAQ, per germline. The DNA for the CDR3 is TGTGCCAGCAGCGTAGTCGGTTTATCCAGGGTCGGCGCGGGAAACATTCAGTACTTC. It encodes CASSVVGLSRVGAGNIQYF.

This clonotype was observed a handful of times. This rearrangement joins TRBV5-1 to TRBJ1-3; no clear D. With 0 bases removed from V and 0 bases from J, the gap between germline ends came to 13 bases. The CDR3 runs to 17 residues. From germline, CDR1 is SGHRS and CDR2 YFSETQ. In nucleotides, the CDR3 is TGCGCCAGCAGCTTGGTGGCAGATATCTTCTCTGGAAACACCATATATTTT. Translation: CASSLVADIFSGNTIYF.

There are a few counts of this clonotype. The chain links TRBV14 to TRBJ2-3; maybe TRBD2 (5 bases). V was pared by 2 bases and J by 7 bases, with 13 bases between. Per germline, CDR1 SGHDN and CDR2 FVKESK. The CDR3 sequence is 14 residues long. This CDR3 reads CASSQSTAANTQYF. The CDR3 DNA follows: TGTGCCAGCAGCCAATCAACAGCGGCAAATACGCAGTATTTT.

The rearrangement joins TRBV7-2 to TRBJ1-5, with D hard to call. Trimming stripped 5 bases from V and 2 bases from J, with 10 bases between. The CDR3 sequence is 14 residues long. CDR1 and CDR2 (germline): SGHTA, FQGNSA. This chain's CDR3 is CASSPSLGNQPQHF. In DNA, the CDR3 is TGTGCCAGCAGCCCAAGTCTCGGCAATCAGCCCCAGCATTTT.

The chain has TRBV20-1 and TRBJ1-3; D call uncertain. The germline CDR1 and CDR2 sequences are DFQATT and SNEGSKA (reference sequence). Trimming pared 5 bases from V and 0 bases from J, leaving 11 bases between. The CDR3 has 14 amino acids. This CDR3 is CSAGGTHSGNTIYF. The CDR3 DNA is TGCAGTGCTGGAGGTACTCACTCTGGAAACACCATATATTTT.

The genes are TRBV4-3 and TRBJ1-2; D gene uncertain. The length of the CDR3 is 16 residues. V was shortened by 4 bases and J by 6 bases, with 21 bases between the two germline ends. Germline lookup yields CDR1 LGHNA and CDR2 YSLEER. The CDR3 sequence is CASSPFKDGLLNGYTF. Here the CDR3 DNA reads TGCGCCAGCAGCCCCTTTAAGGACGGGCTTCTAAATGGCTACACCTTC.

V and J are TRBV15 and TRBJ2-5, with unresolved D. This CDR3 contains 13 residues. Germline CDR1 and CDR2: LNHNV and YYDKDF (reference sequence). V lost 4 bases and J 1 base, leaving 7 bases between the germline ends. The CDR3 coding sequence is TGTGCCACCAGCACCAGGTTCCAAGAGACCCAGTACTTC. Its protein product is CATSTRFQETQYF.

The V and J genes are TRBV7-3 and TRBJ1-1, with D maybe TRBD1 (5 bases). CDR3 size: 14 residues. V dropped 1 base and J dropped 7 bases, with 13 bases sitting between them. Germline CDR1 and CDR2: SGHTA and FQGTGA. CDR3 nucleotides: TGTGCCAGCAGCTTAAGGGGCAGGGACGGTGAAGCTTTCTTT. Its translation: CASSLRGRDGEAFF.

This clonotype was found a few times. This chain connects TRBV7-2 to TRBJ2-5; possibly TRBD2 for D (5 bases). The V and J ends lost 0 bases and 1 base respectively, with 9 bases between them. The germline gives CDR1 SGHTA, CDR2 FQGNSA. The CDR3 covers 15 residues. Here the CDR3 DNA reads TGTGCCAGCAGCTTAGCACCGGGAATCCAAGAGACCCAGTACTTC. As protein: CASSLAPGIQETQYF.

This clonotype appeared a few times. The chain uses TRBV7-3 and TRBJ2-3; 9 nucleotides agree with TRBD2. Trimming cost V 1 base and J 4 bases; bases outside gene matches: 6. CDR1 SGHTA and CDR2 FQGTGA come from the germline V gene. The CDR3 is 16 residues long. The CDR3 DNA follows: TGTGCCAGCAGCTTAAGTGGCGGGGGGGTCCCAGATACGCAGTATTTT. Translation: CASSLSGGGVPDTQYF.

CDR3 protein: CATSDLRLQETQYF. The CDR3 bases are TGTGCCACCAGTGATTTAAGGCTCCAAGAGACCCAGTACTTC. The chain carries TRBV24-1 and TRBJ2-5; D gene uncertain. The V gene lost 1 base and the J gene lost 1 base, with 6 bases spanning the gap. CDR3 size: 14 residues. Germline values: CDR1 KGHDR, CDR2 SFDVKD.

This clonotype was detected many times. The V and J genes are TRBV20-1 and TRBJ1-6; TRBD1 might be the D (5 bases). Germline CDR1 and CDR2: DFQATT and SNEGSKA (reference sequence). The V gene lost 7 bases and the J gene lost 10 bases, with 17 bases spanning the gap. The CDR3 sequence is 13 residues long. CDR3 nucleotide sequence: TGCAGTGTCAACCCAGGGAACGTCTCACCCCTCCACTTT. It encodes CSVNPGNVSPLHF.

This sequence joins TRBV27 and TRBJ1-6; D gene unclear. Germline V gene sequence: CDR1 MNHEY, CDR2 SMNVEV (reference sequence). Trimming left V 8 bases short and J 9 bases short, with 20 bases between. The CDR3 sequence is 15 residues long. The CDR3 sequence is CASARYGLSASPLHF. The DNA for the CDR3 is TGTGCCAGCGCTAGGTATGGGCTCAGCGCTTCACCCCTCCACTTT.

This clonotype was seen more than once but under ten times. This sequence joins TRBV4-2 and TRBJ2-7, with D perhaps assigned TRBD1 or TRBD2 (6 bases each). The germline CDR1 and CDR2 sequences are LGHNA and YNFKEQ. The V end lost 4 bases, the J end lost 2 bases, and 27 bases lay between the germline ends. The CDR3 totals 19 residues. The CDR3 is CASSLRAAGEVFVAYEQYF. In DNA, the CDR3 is TGTGCCAGCAGCCTCCGGGCGGCAGGGGAGGTTTTCGTGGCCTACGAGCAGTACTTC.

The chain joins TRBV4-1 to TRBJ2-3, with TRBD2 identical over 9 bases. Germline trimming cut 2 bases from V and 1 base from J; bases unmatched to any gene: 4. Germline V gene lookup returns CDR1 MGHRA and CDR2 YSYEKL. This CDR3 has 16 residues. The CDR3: CASSQRASGGTDTQYF. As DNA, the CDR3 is TGCGCCAGCAGCCAACGGGCTAGCGGGGGCACAGATACGCAGTATTTT.